This is a list of T cell receptor beta chains from one sample in a study of blood T cell repertoires in COVID-19. Sequencing was performed with immunoSEQ multiplex PCR; in TCRdb, only in-frame clones are kept and a portion is missing. The sample records fewer than 450,000 clones, about 90% being singletons. The sample consisted of PBMCs or T cells enriched from blood (not recorded which). The origin of the receptors is a woman in her twenties or thirties who had recovered from COVID-19. CDR3s include the opening cysteine and the closing phenylalanine or tryptophan. A D gene is named only where the DNA matches it firmly. Part of the rows lack a size; the others show once, few, many or a class for expanded clones.

v_gene	d_gene	abundance	j_gene	CDR3nt	CDR3aa
TRBV27	.	.	TRBJ1-5	TGTGCCAGCAGTTTAACGTCAGGCAAAAATCAGCCCCAGCATTTT	CASSLTSGKNQPQHF
TRBV3-1/TRBV3-2	TRBD2	.	TRBJ2-1	TGTGCCAGCAGCCTTACCGGGACTAGCGGTGAGCAGTTCTTC	CASSLTGTSGEQFF
TRBV6-5	TRBD1	.	TRBJ2-2	TGTGCCAGCAGCAAGGGGGCCACCGGGGAGCTGTTTTTT	CASSKGATGELFF
TRBV19	TRBD1	.	TRBJ1-2	TGTGCCAGTAGTATAGCCGGAGGGACAGAGGCCGGCTACACCTTC	CASSIAGGTEAGYTF
TRBV28	.	once	TRBJ2-3	TGTGCCAGCAGTCCAATGGAGGATACGCAGTATTTT	CASSPMEDTQYF
TRBV19	.	.	TRBJ2-2	TGTGCCAGTAGTATGAGGGTAAACACCGGGGAGCTGTTTTTT	CASSMRVNTGELFF
TRBV6-5	.	few	TRBJ2-7	TGTGCCAGCGCTACCCGGACAGAAACTTCCTACGAGCAGTACTTC	CASATRTETSYEQYF
TRBV28	.	.	TRBJ1-4	TGTGCCAGCAGCCCCGTAAGGGGCGATGAAAAACTGTTTTTT	CASSPVRGDEKLFF
TRBV2	TRBD2	.	TRBJ2-3	TGTGCCAGCAGAGGTAGCGGGGGGGGATCAGATACGCAGTATTTT	CASRGSGGGSDTQYF
TRBV30	.	.	TRBJ1-5	TGTGCCTGGAGTGCCCGGCGGAGACAGAGCAATCAGCCCCAGCATTTT	CAWSARRRQSNQPQHF
TRBV7-9	.	once	TRBJ1-1	TGTGCCAGCAGCAGCCGGGACTCTAGAGACACTGAAGCTTTCTTT	CASSSRDSRDTEAFF
TRBV6-5	TRBD1	.	TRBJ1-3	TGTGCCAGCAGCCTATCGACAGGGGTTGGAAACACCATATATTTT	CASSLSTGVGNTIYF
TRBV3-1/TRBV3-2	TRBD1	.	TRBJ2-5	TGTGCCAGCAGCCGGGACAGGGGGCGAGAGACCCAGTACTTC	CASSRDRGRETQYF
TRBV5-1	TRBD1	.	TRBJ1-5	TGCGCCAGCAGCATCGGACAGGGCAATCAGCCCCAGCATTTT	CASSIGQGNQPQHF
TRBV3-1/TRBV3-2	.	.	TRBJ2-7	TGTGCCAGCAGCCAAGATCTGACACCCACCTACGAGCAGTACTTC	CASSQDLTPTYEQYF
TRBV28	.	.	TRBJ1-5	TGTGCCAGCAGCTTCGGCGGGGTCGGCAATCAGCCCCAGCATTTT	CASSFGGVGNQPQHF
TRBV13	TRBD2	.	TRBJ2-5	TGTGCCAGCAGCTTAGGTTCCGGGGGGTCTAGGGGAGAGACCCAGTACTTC	CASSLGSGGSRGETQYF
TRBV10-3	.	.	TRBJ1-2	TGTGCCATCAGTGAGTCTATTGGCTACACCTTC	CAISESIGYTF
TRBV30	TRBD2	.	TRBJ2-1	TGTGCCTGGAGTTCAAGAGGACTAGCGGGTGGATCCTACAATGAGCAGTTCTTC	CAWSSRGLAGGSYNEQFF
TRBV2	TRBD1	.	TRBJ1-6	TGTGCCAGCAGTACAGGGGCCCACTCCTATAATTCACCCCTCCACTTT	CASSTGAHSYNSPLHF
TRBV19	TRBD1	.	TRBJ1-5	TGTGCCAGTAGTCTCAGACAGGGCTTAGCTAGCAATCAGCCCCAGCATTTT	CASSLRQGLASNQPQHF
TRBV10-3	TRBD1	.	TRBJ1-4	TGTGCCTCTGGACAGGGGGCACGGGACGAAAAACTGTTTTTT	CASGQGARDEKLFF
TRBV24-1	.	.	TRBJ1-2	TGTGCCACCAGTGACAAAGGAGAGAGCCCGGGGGACTATGGCTACACCTTC	CATSDKGESPGDYGYTF
TRBV29-1	TRBD1	.	TRBJ2-5	TGCAGCGTCGGGACAGGGAGAGAGACCCAGTACTTC	CSVGTGRETQYF
TRBV4-2	.	.	TRBJ1-6	TGTGCCAGCAGCCAAGTCCAGGGGACTAATTCACCCCTCCACTTT	CASSQVQGTNSPLHF
TRBV25-1	.	.	TRBJ1-1	TGTGCCAGCAGTGGGTTTATGGACACTCTGAACACTGAAGCTTTCTTT	CASSGFMDTLNTEAFF
TRBV3-1/TRBV3-2	.	.	TRBJ2-1	TGTGCCAGCAGCCAAGGTATGGCAAAACAGCAGTTCTTC	CASSQGMAKQQFF
TRBV21-1	.	.	TRBJ1-2	TGTGCCAGCGATCCCACAAGCGACTATGGCTACACCTTC	CASDPTSDYGYTF
TRBV15	TRBD1	.	TRBJ1-1	TGTGCCACCAGCAGAGATCCTACAGGGGTGAACACTGAAGCTTTCTTT	CATSRDPTGVNTEAFF
TRBV2	.	once	TRBJ2-5	TGTGCCAGCAGTGGACTAGGCGGGCAAGAGACCCAGTACTTC	CASSGLGGQETQYF
TRBV6-1	.	.	TRBJ1-4	TGTGCCAGCAGTGAAGGTCTCAGGGCAGATAATGAAAAACTGTTTTTT	CASSEGLRADNEKLFF
TRBV15	TRBD1	.	TRBJ1-5	TGTGCCACCAGCGAAAGGGACAGGGGCACAACATATCAGCCCCAGCATTTT	CATSERDRGTTYQPQHF
TRBV9	.	.	TRBJ2-7	TGTGCCAGCAGCAGAGACCTAGGGACTTCCTACGAGCAGTACTTC	CASSRDLGTSYEQYF
TRBV11-2	TRBD1	.	TRBJ1-4	TGTGCCAGCAGCTCCCCGGGACAGGGTAATGAAAAACTGTTTTTT	CASSSPGQGNEKLFF
TRBV11-2	TRBD1	.	TRBJ1-3	TGTGCCAGCAGCTTTTTTTTACAGGGGGCTGGTAGAAACACCATATATTTT	CASSFFLQGAGRNTIYF
TRBV18	TRBD1	.	TRBJ2-7	TGTGCCAGCTCTCCCGGACAGGGGGGTTTCGAGCAGTACTTC	CASSPGQGGFEQYF
TRBV27	TRBD1	.	TRBJ2-5	TGTGCCAGCAGTTTGACAGGGGGCCGGGGGGAGACCCAGTACTTC	CASSLTGGRGETQYF
TRBV19	.	.	TRBJ1-2	TGTGCCACCGGCGGGTTCTTCTATGGCTACACCTTC	CATGGFFYGYTF
TRBV2	.	.	TRBJ2-1	TGTGCCAGCAGTGAGTCGGGGAGCTCCTACAATGAGCAGTTCTTC	CASSESGSSYNEQFF
TRBV2	TRBD1	.	TRBJ1-2	TGTGCCAGCAGTGATCCCAGGGGGCCCTATGGCTACACCTTC	CASSDPRGPYGYTF